The T cell receptor (beta chain) described here comes from a study of early T cells in non-severe SARS-CoV-2 infection. V shed 8 bases and J shed 1 base, with 11 bases lying between them. The CDR3 consists of 12 residues. The V gene's germline CDR1 is DFQATT and CDR2 SNEGSKA (reference sequence). Unique molecular identifier tags were affixed to discrete cDNA molecules. TCRdb passed the 5' RACE reads through MiXCR, listing each CDR3 protein once. The data hold more than 55,000 distinct CDR3 sequences, with about 9.8% observed a single time. As for this clonotype: Its cognate antigen is unknown.

The study, taken as a whole, reports: There was a bias toward anti-spike CD8 responses in VDJdb matching, which missed private and CD4 specificities.

The sample comprised whole blood. V and J are TRBV20-1 and TRBJ1-1, with D possibly being TRBD1 (5 bases). The receptor was derived from an adult who was a healthcare worker with PCR-confirmed SARS-CoV-2 infection or an uninfected control (not recorded which). For the CDR3, the DNA is TGCAGTTCGACAGTCCAGAACACTGAAGCTTTCTTT. Its translation is CSSTVQNTEAFF.